The 28 T cell receptor beta chains listed next were all sequenced from one sample in a study of tumor-infiltrating lymphocytes in primary liver carcinoma. Both RNA and DNA were isolated together from approximately 22-30 mg of bulk tissue that had not been sorted. Total RNA (about 500 ng) served as template for TCR beta cDNA synthesis primed by a constant-region primer. Construction of TCR beta libraries relied on three successive nested multiplex PCR rounds employing slightly modified ARM-PCR. The two initial PCR rounds, roughly 9 cycles each, used TRBV1-TRBV30 forward and C-beta reverse primers. Each CDR3 protein is one row after TCRdb ran MiXCR on the multiplex PCR reads. The table shows roughly 91,000 distinct CDR3 sequences, with around three quarters occurring only once. The sequencing sample was made of liver tumor tissue from sampling region 5. Described subset: tumor region T5, tumor centre. The receptors come from a woman aged 60-70 years with primary liver carcinoma and hepatitis B virus infection.

Comments on this clonotype: One end of the junction varies from germline; a read error may be responsible. V usage is TRBV12-5 and J usage is TRBJ1-1, with D possibly being TRBD1 (6 bases). Germline lookup yields CDR1 LGHNT and CDR2 FRNRAP. This CDR3 has 13 amino acids. The CDR3 is CASGLGTSTEAFF. CDR3 in DNA: TGTGCCAGTGGTTTGGGGACAAGCACTGAAGCTTTCTTT.

A note on this clonotype: The germline gene is not matched at one end of the junction; a read error may be the cause. The chain combines TRBV11-3 with TRBJ2-1, with D perhaps TRBD2 (5 bases). CDR1 and CDR2 (germline): SGHNT, YENEEA. This CDR3 spans 13 amino acids. The CDR3 DNA follows: TGTGCCAGCAGCGCCGGGGTCTACTATGAGCAGTTCTTC. Its translation is CASSAGVYYEQFF.

Worth noting for this clonotype: Germline is not matched at one junction end, which may reflect a read error. V and J are TRBV12-3 or TRBV12-4 and TRBJ1-6, with D possibly matching TRBD1 (6 bases). The CDR3 runs to 13 residues. This CDR3 reads CASSLRGSSSLHF. The DNA of the CDR3 is TGTGCCAGCAGTTTGAGGGGGAGTTCATCCCTCCACTTT.

In the case of this clonotype: It may be a read error: a sequence one base away is much more abundant. The chain has TRBV5-1 and TRBJ2-4; 16 bases map to TRBD2. The CDR3 length is 16 residues. CDR1 and CDR2 from the germline V gene are SGHRS and YFSETQ. The ends lost 0 bases at V and 8 bases at J; junction bases unmatched: 2. CDR3 nucleotide sequence: TGCGCCAGCAGCTTGGAGGGGACTAGCGGGGGGGACATTCAGTACTTC. Translated: CASSLEGTSGGDIQYF.

Remarks on this clonotype: Relative to the germline gene, one junction end is altered; a read error may explain this. The V gene is TRBV18, the J gene TRBJ1-5; 7 bases match TRBD1. CDR3 length: 13 residues. Germline CDR1 and CDR2: KGHSH and LQKENI. The CDR3 coding sequence is TGTACCAGCTCATCAGGGGGGGAACAGCCCCAGCATTTT. Its protein product is CTSSSGGEQPQHF.

This clonotype has a single count. Lacking the conserved final phenylalanine or tryptophan, this CDR3 likely reflects a read error. The chain has TRBV5-1 and TRBJ2-7, with D perhaps matching TRBD1 (5 bases). Between the trimmed V and J ends, which lost 5 bases and 4 bases, there was a span of 13 bases. CDR1 is SGHRS, CDR2 YFSETQ, per germline. This CDR3 spans 13 amino acids. This CDR3 is CASRPTASYEQYS. In DNA form, the CDR3 reads TGCGCCAGCAGGCCGACAGCCTCTTACGAGCAGTACTCC.

This clonotype was seen ten or more times. This rearrangement joins TRBV4-2 to TRBJ2-1; D possibly corresponds to TRBD2 (5 bases). The germline V gene encodes CDR1 LGHNA and CDR2 YNFKEQ. CDR3 size: 15 residues. With 4 bases removed from V and 0 bases from J, the gap between germline ends came to 10 bases. CDR3 nucleotide sequence: TGTGCCAGCAGCCCACGGGGTAGCTCCTACAATGAGCAGTTCTTC. This gives the protein CASSPRGSSYNEQFF.

The sample holds many counts of this clonotype. The gene calls are TRBV28 and TRBJ2-3; D is tentatively TRBD1 or TRBD2 (5 bases each). Looked up from germline, CDR1 is MDHEN and CDR2 is SYDVKM. CDR3 length equals 15 residues. Trimming took off 7 bases at V and 3 bases at J, with 17 bases between the two ends. The CDR3 coding sequence is TGTGCCAGCACTCGCGCTGGGGGAGTAACAGATACGCAGTATTTT. It translates to CASTRAGGVTDTQYF.

The chain combines TRBV28 with TRBJ1-2, with 8 bases matching TRBD1. Germline values: CDR1 MDHEN, CDR2 SYDVKM. Trimming removed 7 bases from V and 6 bases from J; junction bases left unmatched: 13. The CDR3 loop spans 15 amino acids. The CDR3 protein is CASINQQGVINGYTF. DNA for the CDR3: TGTGCCAGCATCAATCAACAGGGGGTGATTAATGGCTACACCTTC.

The chain is built from TRBV20-1 and TRBJ1-4; D ambiguous. The germline gives CDR1 DFQATT, CDR2 SNEGSKA (reference sequence). The CDR3 has 12 amino acids. The DNA of the CDR3 is TGCAGAACTCCCAGTGCTGGGGAAAAACTGTTTTTT. As protein: CRTPSAGEKLFF.

Notes on this clonotype: One junction end disagrees with the germline gene, perhaps due to a read error. The chain has TRBV28 and TRBJ2-2; maybe TRBD2 (6 bases). Germline V gene data show CDR1 as MDHEN and CDR2 as SYDVKM. The CDR3 contains 15 residues. The chain's CDR3 is CVSSLGGEDTGELFF. CDR3 nucleotides: TGTGTCAGCAGTTTAGGAGGGGAGGACACCGGGGAGCTGTTTTTC.

Concerning this clonotype: One end of the junction varies from germline; a read error may be responsible. This chain links TRBV12-3 or TRBV12-4 with TRBJ2-2, with 8 bases lining up with TRBD2. This CDR3 is 15 amino acids long. CDR3 coding DNA: TGTGCCAGCAGTGTTCGGGAGGGGGGCACCGGGGAGCTATTTTTT. It is translated as CASSVREGGTGELFF.

This clonotype was recorded at least ten times. V gene TRBV6-6 combines with J gene TRBJ1-5; D ambiguous. Trimming removed 6 bases from V and 9 bases from J, with 15 bases in between. The CDR3 is 13 residues long. Germline CDR1 MNHNY, CDR2 SVGAGI (reference sequence). The CDR3, as DNA: TGTGCCAGCAGCCAAGACCCCCTTTCGCCCCAGCATTTT. The encoded protein is CASSQDPLSPQHF.

Worth noting for this clonotype: Just one base apart from a much larger clone, this may be a read error. J is TRBJ2-1 and V is TRBV5-1, with 10 bases lining up with TRBD2. Germline loops: CDR1 SGHRS, CDR2 YFSETQ. The CDR3 is made up of 14 amino acids. This chain's CDR3 is CSSSFKREGNEQFF. CDR3 DNA sequence: TGCTCCAGCAGCTTCAAGCGGGAGGGGAATGAGCAGTTCTTC.

Turning to this clonotype: Compared with germline, one end of the junction differs, possibly owing to a read error. The chain is built from TRBV5-4 and TRBJ1-1, with D hard to call. The CDR3 covers 13 residues. The V gene's germline CDR1 is SGHNT and CDR2 YYREEE (reference sequence). CDR3 loop: CASNLQTNTEAFF. In DNA, the CDR3 is TGTGCCAGCAACTTGCAGACGAACACTGAAGCTTTCTTT.

In this sample, this clonotype turned up once. One base away lies a much larger clone, so this may be a sequencing read error. This sequence joins TRBV5-1 and TRBJ2-7; TRBD2 matches at 9 bases. The CDR3 spans 15 residues. Germline CDR1 is SGHRS and CDR2 is YFSETQ. Trimming removed 2 bases from V and 4 bases from J; junction bases left unmatched: 7. This chain's CDR3 is CASSFSGRARYEQYF. In DNA, the CDR3 is TGCGCCAGCAGCTTTAGCGGGAGAGCTCGATACGAGCAGTACTTC.

This clonotype was recorded only once. The CDR3 does not end in the conserved phenylalanine or tryptophan, so this is likely a read error. V usage is TRBV6-5 and J usage is TRBJ1-1; D not certain. The CDR3 loop spans 12 amino acids. Germline V CDR1 and CDR2: MNHEY, SVGAGI. V lost 9 bases and J lost 8, with 16 bases in between. CDR3 in amino acids: CASSPLGGEAFL. The CDR3 DNA follows: TGTGCCAGTAGTCCCCTCGGAGGAGAAGCTTTCCTT.

The chain couples TRBV2 to TRBJ2-2; 8 bases agree with TRBD1. The CDR3 is made up of 15 amino acids. CDR1 SNHLY and CDR2 FYNNEI come from the germline V gene. V gave up 7 bases and J gave up 5 bases; unmatched junction bases: 9. CDR3 sequence (DNA): TGTGCCAGCAAGGTTGGCAGGGGGCAAACCGGGGAGCTGTTTTTT. Residues: CASKVGRGQTGELFF.

The J gene is TRBJ2-7, the V gene TRBV11-2; TRBD1 matches at 7 bases. This CDR3 has 12 amino acids. CDR1 is SGHAT, CDR2 FQNNGV, per germline. This CDR3 reads CTTSQTGSEQYF. CDR3 bases: TGTACCACCAGCCAGACAGGGTCCGAGCAGTACTTC.

This clonotype was recorded once. V is TRBV12-3 or TRBV12-4 and J is TRBJ1-1, with 10 nucleotides matching TRBD1. The CDR3 contains 11 residues. Trimming took 10 bases from V and 11 from J; bases not matched to a gene: 7. The CDR3 reads CANTMGQGAFF. In nucleotides, the CDR3 is TGTGCCAACACCATGGGACAGGGGGCTTTCTTT.

A note on this clonotype: A much larger clone sits a single nucleotide away, making a read error possible. The CDR3 DNA sequence: TGTGCCAGCAGCTTAGGGCTACGGGATGCGGGAGGGAATGAGCAGTTCTTC. The encoded protein is CASSLGLRDAGGNEQFF. The rearrangement joins TRBV13 to TRBJ2-1, with 9 bases that match TRBD2. Germline assignment: CDR1 PRHDT and CDR2 FYEKMQ (reference sequence). The J segment lost 7 bases and the V segment lost 0 bases, leaving 10 bases of the junction unmatched. The CDR3 loop spans 17 amino acids. Full variable domain (rest looked up from reference TRBV13 and TRBJ2-1): AAGVIQSPRHLIKEKRETATLKCYPIPRHDTVYWYQQGPGQDPQFLISFYEKMQSDKGSIPDRFSAQQFSDYHSELNMSSLELGDSALYFCASSLGLRDAGGNEQFFGPGTRLTVL.

As concerns this clonotype: One end of the junction does not line up with germline, which may come from a read error. The rearrangement links TRBV11-2 to TRBJ2-7; 7 nucleotides align to TRBD2. CDR3 length: 15 residues. CDR1 and CDR2 (germline): SGHAT, FQNNGV. CDR3 nucleotide sequence: TGTGCCAGCAGCTTAGAGGGTAGTGGGAGGGCCGAGCGGTACTTC. As protein: CASSLEGSGRAERYF.

With respect to this clonotype: Here the CDR3 omits its conserved ending phenylalanine or tryptophan, so a read error is the likely source. V gene TRBV11-2 combines with J gene TRBJ2-7; D possibly corresponds to TRBD2 (5 bases). Trimming pared 0 bases from V and 4 bases from J, leaving 7 bases between. The CDR3 has 13 amino acids. CDR1 is SGHAT and CDR2 is FQNNGV in the germline V gene. CDR3 sequence (DNA): TGTGCCAGCAGCTTAGATTGGAGGTACGAGCAGTACCTC. Amino acid sequence: CASSLDWRYEQYL.

Note on this clonotype: In this CDR3 the conserved last residue, phenylalanine or tryptophan, is missing, so a read error is likely. The chain recombines TRBV29-1 with TRBJ1-1, with a tentative D call TRBD1 (5 bases). The CDR3 covers 13 residues. Germline V gives CDR1 SQVTM, CDR2 ANQGSEA. The CDR3 bases are TGCAACGTTGAAGAGAGGAGGGGAACTGATGCTTTCTAT. This sequence encodes CNVEERRGTDAFY.

The chain recombines TRBV28 with TRBJ1-5, with 8 bases lining up with TRBD1. With V trimmed by 7 bases and J by 7 bases, 9 bases remained unmatched. The CDR3 has 14 residues. Germline CDR1 is MDHEN and CDR2 is SYDVKM. CDR3: CASTGTGALQPQHF. The CDR3 coding sequence is TGTGCCAGCACCGGGACAGGTGCTCTACAGCCCCAGCATTTT.

About this clonotype itself: An end of the junction differs from the germline gene, which may be a read error. The rearrangement links TRBV6-5 to TRBJ2-1; TRBD2 matches 9 bases. Germline V lookup: CDR1 MNHEY, CDR2 SVGAGI. This CDR3 is 14 amino acids long. The CDR3 nucleotides are TGTGCCAGCAGTTCCTATATAGCGGGGGCCAAGCAATTCTTC. Residues: CASSSYIAGAKQFF.

Concerning this clonotype: The CDR3 carries no conserved terminal phenylalanine or tryptophan, so it likely arises from a read error. This sequence joins TRBV4-1 and TRBJ1-1, with D possibly TRBD1 on 6 matching bases. The CDR3 contains 15 residues. In germline, CDR1 is MGHRA, CDR2 YSYEKL. The germline V and J ends were trimmed by 4 bases and 5 bases, with 17 bases remaining between them. The CDR3 loop is CASSLFQQGRTEAFV. The CDR3 DNA reads TGCGCCAGCAGCCTTTTTCAACAGGGCCGGACTGAAGCTTTCGTT.

The chain joins TRBV11-2 to TRBJ2-3, with 9 bases fitting TRBD2. The CDR3 sequence is 15 residues long. The V gene's germline CDR1 is SGHAT and CDR2 FQNNGV. The CDR3, as DNA: TGTCTCAGCAGCTTGCGGGAGGGGGGCGCAGATACGCAGTATTTT. It is translated as CLSSLREGGADTQYF.